This passage covers 30 T cell receptor beta chains from one sample sequenced in a study of regulatory T cells in long-lasting Graves disease. The sample's time point: newly diagnosed GD, antithyroid drugs for less than 3 months. Preparation of the TCR library used RNA extracted from PBMCs. Arm-PCR of CDR3 regions and iRepertoire HTBI primers were the basis on which TCR beta libraries were built. TCRdb redid the calling of the multiplex PCR reads with MiXCR, one entry per CDR3 protein. This table has hundreds of thousands of distinct CDR3 sequences, approximately 15% appearing once. These sequences were also reported in another study, on T cells in Graves' hyperthyroidism and ophthalmopathy.

The starting material was peripheral blood mononuclear cells (PBMCs), obtained at new diagnosis, from a patient treated with antithyroid drugs. The receptors derive from a woman aged 25 to 39 with Graves disease.

Regarding this clonotype: A clone one base away is much larger, so this may be a read error. The genes are TRBV28 and TRBJ2-7; a weak D match, TRBD1 (6 bases). Looked up from germline, CDR1 is MDHEN and CDR2 is SYDVKM. This CDR3 comprises 14 residues. CDR3 sequence: CASATGTRVLQQHF. The CDR3 DNA reads as TGTGCCAGCGCAACCGGGACACGGGTCTTGCAGCAGCACTTC.

This clonotype was counted ten times or more. One junction end disagrees with the germline gene, perhaps due to a read error. The rearrangement links TRBV2 to TRBJ1-1; 9 bases fit TRBD1. The germline V gene encodes CDR1 SNHLY and CDR2 FYNNEI. The CDR3 is 15 residues long. Written as DNA, the CDR3 is TGTGCCAGCAGTGAAGTGGGGACAGGGAACGCTGAAGCTTTCTTT. This translates into CASSEVGTGNAEAFF. The variable domain in full, with the rest retrieved from reference TRBV2 and TRBJ1-1, is EPEVTQTPSHQVTQMGQEVILRCVPISNHLYFYWYRQILGQKVEFLVSFYNNEISEKSEIFDDQFSVERPDGSNFTLKIRSTKLEDSAMYFCASSEVGTGNAEAFFGQGTRLTVV.

This clonotype was counted many times. The J gene is TRBJ2-5, the V gene TRBV28, with a tentative D call TRBD2 (6 bases). CDR1 and CDR2 (germline): MDHEN, SYDVKM. Deletions cut 6 bases from V and 5 bases from J, with 16 bases between. CDR3 size: 14 residues. The CDR3 spells CASSAPAAGETQYF. In nucleotides, the CDR3 is TGTGCCAGCAGCGCTCCGGCGGCGGGGGAGACCCAGTACTTC.

In this sample, this clonotype turned up many times. The J gene is TRBJ2-7, the V gene TRBV6-1; 9 positions match TRBD1. Looked up from germline, CDR1 is MNHNS and CDR2 is SASEGT. This CDR3 region has 14 residues. J was trimmed by 4 bases and V by 6 bases; bases with no gene match: 7. The CDR3 sequence is CASSTGTGRYEQYF. CDR3 DNA: TGTGCCAGCAGCACCGGGACAGGGAGGTACGAGCAGTACTTC.

This clonotype has ten or more counts. V is TRBV7-9 and J is TRBJ2-5; D is ambiguous. The germline V gene encodes CDR1 SEHNR and CDR2 FQNEAQ (reference sequence). V was shortened by 5 bases and J by 5 bases, with 6 bases between the two germline ends. CDR3 length: 11 amino acids. The CDR3 spells CASSEFETQYF. CDR3 bases: TGTGCCAGCAGCGAGTTCGAGACCCAGTACTTC.

CDR3: CASSSGTIHSPLHF. As DNA, the CDR3 is TGTGCCAGCAGTTCAGGGACTATCCACTCACCCCTCCACTTT. V is TRBV28 and J is TRBJ1-6, with TRBD1 as a possible D gene (5 bases). V gave up 4 bases and J gave up 10 bases, with 14 bases separating them. CDR1 MDHEN and CDR2 SYDVKM come from the germline V gene. CDR3 length: 14 amino acids. Full variable domain (rest looked up from reference TRBV28 and TRBJ1-6): DVKVTQSSRYLVKRTGEKVFLECVQDMDHENMFWYRQDPGLGLRLIYFSYDVKMKEKGDIPEGYSVSREKKERFSLILESASTNQTSMYLCASSSGTIHSPLHFGNGTRLTVT.

This clonotype was seen a few times. The chain combines TRBV25-1 with TRBJ2-7; D remains unclear. Germline CDR1 is MGHDK and CDR2 is SYGVNS. Trimming took off 2 bases at V and 0 bases at J, with 11 bases between the two ends. This CDR3 spans 15 amino acids. CDR3 residues: CASSERESVSYEQYF. The CDR3 nucleotides read TGTGCCAGCAGTGAACGCGAGTCAGTCTCCTACGAGCAGTACTTC.

This clonotype was picked up many times. This rearrangement joins TRBV28 to TRBJ2-5; 8 positions match TRBD1. Germline values: CDR1 MDHEN, CDR2 SYDVKM. V shed 6 bases and J 5 bases; nucleotides not matched to a gene: 8. The CDR3 is 14 amino acids. This CDR3 is CASSGDRGWETQYF. Here the CDR3 DNA reads TGTGCCAGCAGCGGAGACAGGGGCTGGGAGACCCAGTACTTC.

Ten or more counts support this clonotype. The chain is built from TRBV2 and TRBJ2-5, with a weak D call TRBD1 (6 bases). The CDR3 covers 13 residues. From germline, CDR1 is SNHLY and CDR2 FYNNEI. V was trimmed by 1 base and J by 5 bases, leaving 8 bases between them. CDR3 nucleotides: TGTGCCAGCAGTGAAGATAGGGGGGAGACCCAGTACTTC. Translation gives CASSEDRGETQYF.

This rearrangement joins TRBV11-2 to TRBJ2-5, with 11 positions matching TRBD2. Germline V gene sequence: CDR1 SGHAT, CDR2 FQNNGV. Germline trimming cut 0 bases from V and 4 bases from J; bases unmatched to any gene: 13. This CDR3 contains 19 residues. This chain's CDR3 is CASSLDQWAGTSGLETQYF. In nucleotides, the CDR3 is TGTGCCAGCAGCTTAGATCAGTGGGCTGGGACTAGCGGCCTAGAGACCCAGTACTTC.

The rearrangement links TRBV12-3 or TRBV12-4 to TRBJ2-5; D not resolved. The CDR3 covers 13 residues. Between the trimmed V and J ends, which lost 5 bases and 1 base, there was a span of 8 bases. CDR3 coding DNA: TGTGCCAGCAGTATAATGGCCCAAGAGACCCAGTACTTC. Translation: CASSIMAQETQYF.

This clonotype was recorded at least ten times. Since a much larger clone is just one base distant, this may be a read error. The chain has TRBV7-9 and TRBJ2-7; D is possibly TRBD1 (5 bases). CDR1 and CDR2 (germline): SEHNR, FQNEAQ (reference sequence). The V and J ends lost 5 bases and 3 bases respectively, with 8 bases between them. CDR3 size: 12 residues. The CDR3 sequence is CASSTQGYEQYF. Here the CDR3 DNA reads TGTGCCAGCAGCACCCAGGGCTACGAGCAGTACTTC.

The chain is built from TRBV11-1 and TRBJ2-1; perhaps D is TRBD1 or TRBD2 (8 bases each). With 6 bases removed from V and 7 bases from J, the gap between germline ends came to 40 bases. This CDR3 is 22 amino acids long. The germline gives CDR1 SGHAT, CDR2 FQDESV (reference sequence). As DNA, the CDR3 is TGTGCCAGCAGTAACCCGGGACAGGTATTGGGCGGGAGGATGGGGCAATGGAATGAGCAGTTCTTC. Its protein product is CASSNPGQVLGGRMGQWNEQFF.

The rearrangement links TRBV20-1 to TRBJ2-5, with unresolved D. CDR1 and CDR2 from the germline V gene are DFQATT and SNEGSKA (reference sequence). V was shortened by 5 bases and J by 0 bases, with 13 bases between the two germline ends. The CDR3 consists of 14 residues. CDR3 nucleotide sequence: TGCAGTGCTGGGTCCGCGGTCCACCAAGAGACCCAGTACTTC. Translated: CSAGSAVHQETQYF.

J is TRBJ1-3 and V is TRBV2, with a possible D match to TRBD1 (5 bases). This CDR3 region has 15 residues. Germline lookup yields CDR1 SNHLY and CDR2 FYNNEI. Trimming cost V 8 bases and J 4 bases, with 18 bases left between them. CDR3 DNA sequence: TGTGCCAGCGGGGCGGCTCCGCCTGAGGGAAACACCATATATTTT. It codes for CASGAAPPEGNTIYF. The whole variable domain, filled in from reference TRBV2 and TRBJ1-3, reads EPEVTQTPSHQVTQMGQEVILRCVPISNHLYFYWYRQILGQKVEFLVSFYNNEISEKSEIFDDQFSVERPDGSNFTLKIRSTKLEDSAMYFCASGAAPPEGNTIYFGEGSWLTVV.

CDR3 in amino acids: CAREGQGEKLFF. The CDR3 DNA follows: TGTGCCAGAGAGGGGCAAGGTGAAAAACTGTTTTTT. This chain connects TRBV7-9 to TRBJ1-4; tentatively, D is TRBD1 (5 bases). Between the trimmed V and J ends, which lost 9 bases and 7 bases, there was a span of 12 bases. This CDR3 spans 12 amino acids. CDR1 and CDR2 (germline): SEHNR, FQNEAQ (reference sequence).

This clonotype was seen a few times. The CDR3 loop reads CAWSVGTYTPLEQYF. The CDR3, as DNA: TGTGCCTGGAGTGTAGGGACATATACCCCCCTCGAGCAGTACTTC. The J gene is TRBJ2-7, the V gene TRBV30; a weak D match, TRBD1 (6 bases). CDR3 length: 15 amino acids. With 0 bases removed from V and 6 bases from J, the gap between germline ends came to 18 bases. From germline, CDR1 is GTSNPN and CDR2 SVGIG (reference sequence).

The table lists this clonotype with a few counts. DNA of the CDR3: TGTGCCACCAGTGACCCGACCGTACCTGGAAACACCATATATTTT. Translation: CATSDPTVPGNTIYF. The chain uses TRBV24-1 and TRBJ1-3; D not certain. Trimming shortened V by 4 bases and J by 2 bases, and 11 bases separated the two germline ends. The CDR3 is 15 residues long. The germline V gene encodes CDR1 KGHDR and CDR2 SFDVKD.

This clonotype showed up many times. This chain uses TRBV10-3 with TRBJ1-2; 10 bases fit TRBD1. The germline gives CDR1 ENHRY, CDR2 SYGVKD. The J segment lost 4 bases and the V segment lost 6 bases, leaving 14 bases of the junction unmatched. CDR3 size: 17 residues. The CDR3 DNA reads TGTGCCATCAGCAGTGGGGCCGGGACAGGGGTAGCCTATGGCTACACCTTC. This codes for CAISSGAGTGVAYGYTF.

There are many counts of this clonotype. The junction and the germline gene differ at one end; a read error may be behind it. The rearrangement uses TRBV27 and TRBJ2-1; the D gene is possibly TRBD2 (6 bases). Germline CDR1 and CDR2: MNHEY and SMNVEV (reference sequence). The CDR3 totals 16 residues. The DNA for the CDR3 is TGTGCCAGCAGTTTAGGCATGACTAGGGGTATGCATGAGCAGATCTTC. This sequence encodes CASSLGMTRGMHEQIF.

The V and J genes are TRBV19 and TRBJ2-1; D may be TRBD1 (6 bases). Germline CDR1 LNHDA, CDR2 SQIVND (reference sequence). The CDR3 length is 15 residues. The germline V and J ends were trimmed by 3 bases and 2 bases, with 11 bases remaining between them. The CDR3 reads CASSMAGVAYNEQFF. The DNA of the CDR3 is TGTGCCAGTAGTATGGCAGGGGTGGCCTACAATGAGCAGTTCTTC.

This clonotype was seen at least ten times. This chain links TRBV6-1 with TRBJ1-2, with D possibly matching TRBD1 (5 bases). The length of the CDR3 is 14 residues. V lost 6 bases and J 7 bases, leaving 18 bases between the germline ends. CDR1 and CDR2 (germline): MNHNS, SASEGT. CDR3 protein: CASRFIQGGGGYTF. CDR3 nucleotide sequence: TGTGCCAGCAGATTCATCCAGGGCGGTGGTGGCTACACCTTC.

This clonotype was picked up many times. V usage is TRBV3-1 and J usage is TRBJ2-5, with 9 nucleotides matching TRBD2. Per germline, CDR1 LGHDT and CDR2 YNNKEL (reference sequence). The CDR3 extends over 16 amino acids. V trimming: 3 bases; J trimming: 3 bases; junction bases outside the gene matches: 8. The CDR3 spells CASSQMASGTKETQYF. The CDR3 coding sequence is TGTGCCAGCAGCCAGATGGCTAGCGGGACGAAAGAGACCCAGTACTTC.

The chain combines TRBV19 with TRBJ2-7; 13 bases map to TRBD2. The germline V gene has CDR1 LNHDA and CDR2 SQIVND (reference sequence). CDR3 length equals 15 residues. The V segment lost 3 bases and the J segment 5 bases; nucleotides outside the gene matches: 4. The CDR3 spells CASSIGTSGIHEQYF. The CDR3, as DNA: TGTGCCAGTAGTATCGGGACTAGCGGGATCCACGAGCAGTACTTC.

This clonotype was seen a handful of times. The chain couples TRBV19 to TRBJ1-1, with D maybe TRBD1 (5 bases). The CDR3 is 15 amino acids. Deletions cut 4 bases from V and 5 bases from J, with 17 bases between. Germline loops: CDR1 LNHDA, CDR2 SQIVND (reference sequence). CDR3 loop: CASSTGGRQRTEAFF. The DNA for the CDR3 is TGTGCCAGTAGTACGGGGGGACGACAGAGGACTGAAGCTTTCTTT.

The rearrangement uses TRBV5-5 and TRBJ2-1, with a weak D call TRBD1 (6 bases). The CDR3 sequence is 16 residues long. The V gene lost 0 bases and the J gene lost 5 bases, with 15 bases spanning the gap. Germline lookup yields CDR1 SGHKS and CDR2 YYEKEE (reference sequence). This CDR3 reads CASSLEGTPVDNEQFF. For the CDR3, the DNA is TGTGCCAGCAGCTTGGAGGGGACACCGGTTGACAATGAGCAGTTCTTC.

The J gene is TRBJ2-5, the V gene TRBV15; no firm D call. The CDR3 is 16 residues long. Looked up from germline, CDR1 is LNHNV and CDR2 is YYDKDF (reference sequence). The ends were cut back, 0 bases at V and 3 bases at J, with 14 bases in the middle. DNA for the CDR3: TGTGCCACCAGCAGAGATCCACCTGGGCTCGAAGAGACCCAGTACTTC. It translates to CATSRDPPGLEETQYF.

This CDR3 reads CASSRDRSTSYEQYF. The CDR3 bases are TGTGCCAGCAGCCGGGACAGATCTACGTCCTACGAGCAGTACTTC. J is TRBJ2-7 and V is TRBV7-2, with 7 bases lining up with TRBD1. The trim removed 5 bases at V and 1 base at J, leaving 8 bases unmatched. Germline V gene data show CDR1 as SGHTA and CDR2 as FQGNSA. CDR3 length equals 15 residues.

This clonotype occurred many times. The chain employs TRBV7-2 and TRBJ1-5; D possibly corresponds to TRBD1 (6 bases). V lost 1 base to trimming and J lost 6 bases, with 13 bases between them. Germline CDR1 reads SGHTA; CDR2 reads FQGNSA. This CDR3 has 15 amino acids. This CDR3 reads CASSLDTGAVQPQHF. The CDR3 DNA reads as TGTGCCAGCAGCTTAGATACGGGGGCCGTTCAGCCCCAGCATTTT.

This rearrangement joins TRBV19 to TRBJ2-7; D gene uncertain. The V end lost 5 bases, the J end lost 2 bases, and 10 bases lay between the germline ends. The CDR3 is 13 residues long. Germline V gene lookup returns CDR1 LNHDA and CDR2 SQIVND (reference sequence). In DNA form, the CDR3 reads TGTGCCAGTAGTCTCCGGCCCACCTACGAGCAGTACTTC. This gives the protein CASSLRPTYEQYF. Full variable domain (missing parts from reference TRBV19 and TRBJ2-7): DGGITQSPKYLFRKEGQNVTLSCEQNLNHDAMYWYRQDPGQGLRLIYYSQIVNDFQKGDIAEGYSVSREKKESFPLTVTSAQKNPTAFYLCASSLRPTYEQYFGPGTRLTVT.